In this sample, the clone carrying this T cell receptor beta chain turned up a few times. A second roughly 6 to 11 cycle PCR used barcoded and J-beta primers. TCRdb analysed the 5' RACE reads with MiXCR anew, one entry per CDR3 protein. Here the sample spans fewer than 900,000 distinct CDR3 sequences, around 45% being singletons. Trimming stripped 2 bases from V and 10 bases from J, with 21 bases between. CDR3 length: 16 residues. CDR1 is SGHTA and CDR2 is FQGTGA in the germline V gene. Each individual donor underwent a draw of about 9.1 milliliters of peripheral blood. The entry originates in a study of blood T cells in healthy people across ages.

This sequence was found in a woman in her fifties or sixties in good health. The sequenced sample consisted of blood. The chain carries TRBV7-3 and TRBJ2-1, with D perhaps assigned TRBD1 or TRBD2 (6 bases each). Written as DNA, the CDR3 is TGTGCCAGCAGCTTATTTGGGGGGACACCACCCCGGGAGCAGTTCTTC. Translating it yields CASSLFGGTPPREQFF. The complete variable domain, with remaining parts taken from reference TRBV7-3 and TRBJ2-1, reads GAGVSQTPSNKVTEKGKYVELRCDPISGHTALYWYRQSLGQGPEFLIYFQGTGAADDSGLPNDRFFAVRPEGSVSTLKIQRTERGDSAVYLCASSLFGGTPPREQFFGPGTRLTVL.